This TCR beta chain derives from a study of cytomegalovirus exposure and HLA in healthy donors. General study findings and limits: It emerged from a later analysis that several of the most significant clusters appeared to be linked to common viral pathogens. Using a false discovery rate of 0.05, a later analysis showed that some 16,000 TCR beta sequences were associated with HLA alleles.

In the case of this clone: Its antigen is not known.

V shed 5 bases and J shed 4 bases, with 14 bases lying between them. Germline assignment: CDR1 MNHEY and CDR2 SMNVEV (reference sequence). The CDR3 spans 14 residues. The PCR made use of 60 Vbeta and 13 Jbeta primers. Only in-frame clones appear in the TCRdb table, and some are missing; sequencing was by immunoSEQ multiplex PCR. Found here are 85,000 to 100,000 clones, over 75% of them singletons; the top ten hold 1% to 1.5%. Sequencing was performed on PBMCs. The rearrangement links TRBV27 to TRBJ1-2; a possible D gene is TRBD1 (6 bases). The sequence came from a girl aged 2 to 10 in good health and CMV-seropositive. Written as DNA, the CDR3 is TGTGCCAGCAGTGTCGCCGGACAGCTCTATGGCTACACCTTC. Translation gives CASSVAGQLYGYTF.